This T cell receptor (beta chain) was identified during a study of blood T cell repertoires in COVID-19 (dated by TCRdb to the early 2020s). At the level of the whole study: Collaborator samples came from the United States, Italy and Spain and covered acute and convalescent phases of COVID-19. The samples were drawn from the first 160 participants of the ongoing ImmuneRACE study and from under 1,500 subjects provided by 6 global collaborators. The repertoires were released in a freely available public database meant as a resource for research on the immune response to SARS-CoV-2. A de-identified subject ID, COVID-19 status, age in years and sex were almost always included in the sample metadata. Where available, HLA class I and class II types were obtained from metadata supplied by the sample provider rather than from assay-based typing. The prospective study material was composed of cDNA or gDNA derived from T cells, B-cell-depleted T cells, or PBMCs. The dataset comprised deeply sampled blood TCRbeta repertoires from subjects exposed to, actively infected with, or recovered from COVID-19.

In Seattle, one collaborating source enrolled patients while the infection was active and tracked those patients longitudinally over the course of disease. Collaborating institutions collected whole blood in K2EDTA tubes following their own protocols. For TCRbeta analysis, collaborators shipped samples in one of three forms: frozen whole blood, isolated PBMCs, or DNA extracted from either of those sample types. From a lookup of the germline V gene, CDR1 and CDR2 are SGHVS and FQNEAQ. V lost 0 bases and J lost 12 bases, and the count of bases not matched to a germline gene is 5. Counted from cysteine to phenylalanine, this CDR3 has 12 amino acids. Solely the CDR3 DNA is kept, with 36 bases framed from the first base. The immunoSEQ Assay, a bias-controlled multiplex PCR, was used to amplify TCRbeta CDR3 regions from genomic DNA. The paper's processing steps were these. The number of nucleated cells in each sample was estimated from the amplification of reference gene primers within the assay. Sequence reads were collapsed and filtered to measure the absolute abundance of every unique TCRbeta CDR3 rearrangement. Productive Simpson clonality was computed per sample as the square root of Simpson's diversity index over productive rearrangements. The immuneACCESS repertoire file appears here via TCRdb, limited to in-frame rearrangements. These files lack a portion of the clones; in checked studies, under half of the deficit traces to unresolved V genes, and the cause of the others is not known. V, J and clone size are taken as reported in that table, and D and trimming were inferred from the DNA itself. The sample contains roughly 150,000 clones, 85% of them found a single time. The ten largest account for less than 10% of the sample.

The paper as a whole reports these results and caveats: The amount of clinical and demographic metadata varied by source and participant and was provided uncurated.

With regard to this clone: This receptor's antigen is unknown. The record has no base qualities; no much larger clone is one base away.

Sequencing was carried out using peripheral blood. The receptor's source is an older woman with COVID-19, enrolled during active disease. The chain is assembled from TRBV7-8 and TRBJ2-7; the central 7 bases match TRBD2. The DNA is as follows: TGTGCCAGCAGCTTAGCGCAGGGAGGGGTGTACTTC. Translated, this is CASSLAQGGVYF.